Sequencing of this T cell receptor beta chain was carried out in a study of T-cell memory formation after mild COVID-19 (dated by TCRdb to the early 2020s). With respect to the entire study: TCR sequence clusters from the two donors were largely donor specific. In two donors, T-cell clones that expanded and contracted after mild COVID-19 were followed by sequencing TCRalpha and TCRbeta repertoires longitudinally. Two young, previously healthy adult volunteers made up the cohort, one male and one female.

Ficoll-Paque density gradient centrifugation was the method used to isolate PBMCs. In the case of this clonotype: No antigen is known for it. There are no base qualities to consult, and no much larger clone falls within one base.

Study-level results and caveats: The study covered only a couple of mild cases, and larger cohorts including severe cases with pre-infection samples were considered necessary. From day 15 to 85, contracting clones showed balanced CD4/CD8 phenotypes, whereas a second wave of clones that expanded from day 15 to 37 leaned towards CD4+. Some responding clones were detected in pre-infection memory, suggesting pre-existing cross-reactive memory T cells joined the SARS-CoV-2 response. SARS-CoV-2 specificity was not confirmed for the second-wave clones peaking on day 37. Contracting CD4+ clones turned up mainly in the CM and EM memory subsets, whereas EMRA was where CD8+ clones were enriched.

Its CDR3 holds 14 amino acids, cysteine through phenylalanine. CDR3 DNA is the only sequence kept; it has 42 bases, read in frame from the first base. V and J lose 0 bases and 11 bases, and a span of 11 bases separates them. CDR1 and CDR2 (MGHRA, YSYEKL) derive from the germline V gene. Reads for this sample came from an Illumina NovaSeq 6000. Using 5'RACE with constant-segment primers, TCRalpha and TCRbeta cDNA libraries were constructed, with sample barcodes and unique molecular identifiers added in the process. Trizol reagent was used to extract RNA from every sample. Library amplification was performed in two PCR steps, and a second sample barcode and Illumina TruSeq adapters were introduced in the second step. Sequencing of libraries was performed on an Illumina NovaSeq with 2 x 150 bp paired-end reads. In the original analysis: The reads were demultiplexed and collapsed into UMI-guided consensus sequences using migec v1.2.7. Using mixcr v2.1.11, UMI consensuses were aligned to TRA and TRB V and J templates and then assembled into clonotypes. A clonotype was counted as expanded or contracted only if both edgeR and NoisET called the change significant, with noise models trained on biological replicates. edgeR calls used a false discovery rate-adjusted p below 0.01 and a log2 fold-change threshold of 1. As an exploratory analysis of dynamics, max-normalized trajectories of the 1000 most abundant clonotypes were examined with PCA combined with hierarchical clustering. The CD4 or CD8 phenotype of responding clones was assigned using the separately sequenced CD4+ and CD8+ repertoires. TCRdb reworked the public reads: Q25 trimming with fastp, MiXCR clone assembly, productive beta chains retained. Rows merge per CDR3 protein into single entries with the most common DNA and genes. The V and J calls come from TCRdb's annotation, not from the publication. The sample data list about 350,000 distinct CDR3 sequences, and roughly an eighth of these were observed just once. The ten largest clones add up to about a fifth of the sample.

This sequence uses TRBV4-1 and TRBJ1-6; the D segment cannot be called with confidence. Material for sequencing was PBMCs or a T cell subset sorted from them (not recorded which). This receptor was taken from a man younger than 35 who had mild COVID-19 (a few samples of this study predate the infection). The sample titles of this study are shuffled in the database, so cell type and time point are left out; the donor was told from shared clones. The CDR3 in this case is CASSQDWRGAPLHF. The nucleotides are TGCGCCAGCAGCCAAGATTGGCGGGGAGCACCCCTCCACTTT.